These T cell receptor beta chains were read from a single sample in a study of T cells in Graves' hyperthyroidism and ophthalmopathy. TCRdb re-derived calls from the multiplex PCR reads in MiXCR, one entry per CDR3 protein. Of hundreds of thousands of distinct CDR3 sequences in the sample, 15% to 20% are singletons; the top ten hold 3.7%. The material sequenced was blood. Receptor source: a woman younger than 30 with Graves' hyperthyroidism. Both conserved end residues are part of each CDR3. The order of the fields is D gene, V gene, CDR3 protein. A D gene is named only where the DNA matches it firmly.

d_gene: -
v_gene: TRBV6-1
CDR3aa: CASTPLGREGGYTF

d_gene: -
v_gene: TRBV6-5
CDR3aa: CASLDRDEQYF

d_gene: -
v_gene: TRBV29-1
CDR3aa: CSVIWENTEAFF

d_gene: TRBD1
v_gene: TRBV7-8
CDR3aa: CASSPQTGINQPQHF

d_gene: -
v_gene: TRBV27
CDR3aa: CASSLAGTADIQYF

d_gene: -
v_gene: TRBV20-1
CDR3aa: CSASRDPHPSGANVLTF

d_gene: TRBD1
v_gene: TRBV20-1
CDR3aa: CSARVGTGYYGYTF

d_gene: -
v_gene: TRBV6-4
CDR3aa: CASSKDNTGELFF

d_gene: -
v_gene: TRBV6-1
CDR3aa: CASSEGSGNTYGYTF

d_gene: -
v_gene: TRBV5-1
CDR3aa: CASSTPPVDTGELFF

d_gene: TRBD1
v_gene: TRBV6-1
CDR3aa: CASRDRGRGEQYF

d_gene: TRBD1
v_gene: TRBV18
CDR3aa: CASSPTTGSPETQYF

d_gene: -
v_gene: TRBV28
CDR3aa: CASRTGVSQYF

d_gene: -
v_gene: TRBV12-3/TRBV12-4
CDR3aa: CASRPNTGIRGGNTIYF

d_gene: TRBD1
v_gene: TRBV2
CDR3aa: CASSDRDRRSSGANVLTF

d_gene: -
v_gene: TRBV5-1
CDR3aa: CASSVYSLSTGELFF

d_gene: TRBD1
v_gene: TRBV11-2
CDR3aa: CASSSDRGNEAFF

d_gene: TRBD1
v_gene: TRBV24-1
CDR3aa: CATSDRDRGWETQYF

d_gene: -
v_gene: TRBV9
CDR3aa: CASSGRDGTEAFF

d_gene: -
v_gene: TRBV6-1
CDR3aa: CASSESLEQYF

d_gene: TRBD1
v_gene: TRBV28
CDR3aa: CASSKLGDPGQGVITEAFF

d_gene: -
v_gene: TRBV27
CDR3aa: CASSLRGAAGMSTEAFF

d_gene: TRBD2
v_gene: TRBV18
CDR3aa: CASAGASGTPETQYF

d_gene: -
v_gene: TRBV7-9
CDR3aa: CASSYLAGVSTEAFF

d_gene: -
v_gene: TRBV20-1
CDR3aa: CSATARSSGNTIYF

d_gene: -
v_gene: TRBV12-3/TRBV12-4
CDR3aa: CASSGTTSSGNTIYF

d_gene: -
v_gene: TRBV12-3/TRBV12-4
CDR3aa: CASSSSNTEAFF

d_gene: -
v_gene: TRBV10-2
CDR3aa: CASSEGAEQYF

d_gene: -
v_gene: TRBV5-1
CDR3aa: CASSPSGGATYEQYF

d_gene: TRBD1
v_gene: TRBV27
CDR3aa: CASSTDRRAFF

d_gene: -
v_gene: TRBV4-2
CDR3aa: CASSPTLRDDFSYEQYF

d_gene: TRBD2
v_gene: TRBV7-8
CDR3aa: CASRTKPGGTATETQYF

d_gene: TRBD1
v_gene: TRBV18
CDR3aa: CASSPPGTGNSPLHF

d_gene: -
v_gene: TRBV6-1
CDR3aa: CASALEELGANVLTF